These 13 T cell receptor beta chains were sequenced from one sample in a study of cytomegalovirus exposure and HLA in healthy donors. The PCR made use of 60 Vbeta and 13 Jbeta primers. Here immunoSEQ multiplex PCR was the method, and the copy in TCRdb shows in-frame clones only, minus some. The repertoire holds about 170,000 clones, with 73% as singletons. Material: PBMCs. The receptors shown here come from a woman younger than 30 in good health and CMV-seropositive.

The chain is built from TRBV2 and TRBJ1-3; 8 nucleotides agree with TRBD1. This CDR3 is 14 amino acids long. Germline CDR1 is SNHLY and CDR2 is FYNNEI. Germline trimming cut 6 bases from V and 4 bases from J; bases unmatched to any gene: 5. CDR3 sequence reads: CASRATGVGNTIYF. The CDR3 bases are TGTGCCAGCAGGGCGACAGGGGTAGGAAACACCATATATTTT.

Comments on this clone: At one boundary the junction diverges from the germline segment, which might be a read error. This rearrangement joins TRBV6-5 to TRBJ1-4; D remains ambiguous. Per germline, CDR1 MNHEY and CDR2 SVGAGI. The CDR3 runs 13 residues. The CDR3 DNA reads as TGTGCCAGCAGTGAAACAACAAATGAAAAACTGTTTTTT. Amino acids: CASSETTNEKLFF.

This chain links TRBV6-7 with TRBJ2-4; no definite D call. TRBV6-7 is an ORF, with its function uncertain. The germline V and J ends were trimmed by 10 bases and 1 base, with 8 bases remaining between them. The CDR3 is 12 amino acids. In DNA, the CDR3 is TGTGCCACCAAGGAGGCCAAAAACATTCAGTACTTC. The encoded protein is CATKEAKNIQYF.

The rearrangement links TRBV11-2 to TRBJ2-7; TRBD1 might be the D (6 bases). CDR1 is SGHAT, CDR2 FQNNGV, per germline. The CDR3 runs 14 residues. Between the trimmed V and J ends, which lost 4 bases and 2 bases, there was a span of 12 bases. The CDR3 loop is CASSSLQGTYEQYF. DNA of the CDR3: TGTGCCAGCAGCTCGTTACAGGGAACCTACGAGCAGTACTTC.

The V gene is TRBV2, the J gene TRBJ2-3; 9 bases line up with TRBD1. The germline V gene encodes CDR1 SNHLY and CDR2 FYNNEI. V dropped 7 bases and J dropped 3; count of bases not matched to a gene: 8. The CDR3 contains 15 residues. The chain's CDR3 is CASTDTGQGTDTQYF. The CDR3, as DNA: TGTGCCAGCACCGACACGGGACAGGGTACAGATACGCAGTATTTT.

The chain uses TRBV7-6 and TRBJ2-7; TRBD1 aligns across 9 bases. The trim removed 5 bases at V and 0 bases at J, leaving 5 bases unmatched. Germline CDR1 SGHVS, CDR2 FNYEAQ. The CDR3 is made up of 15 amino acids. CDR3 protein: CASSAGTGSSYEQYF. DNA of the CDR3: TGTGCCAGCAGCGCCGGGACAGGGAGCTCCTACGAGCAGTACTTC.

DNA for the CDR3: TGTGCCATCAGTGCCGTGGTGCTAGCGGGGGGCGTAAGGGAGCTGTTTTTT. It translates to CAISAVVLAGGVRELFF. The chain couples TRBV10-3 to TRBJ2-2; 11 positions agree with TRBD2. The CDR3 covers 17 residues. Germline V gene lookup returns CDR1 ENHRY and CDR2 SYGVKD. V shed 4 bases, J shed 9 bases, and the junction held 13 bases outside the gene matches.

The rearrangement uses TRBV6-4 and TRBJ1-2; TRBD1 agrees at 11 bases. The V and J ends lost 4 bases and 8 bases, in that order; junction bases with no gene match: 3. There are 13 residues in the CDR3. The germline V gene encodes CDR1 MRHNA and CDR2 SNTAGT. The CDR3 bases are TGTGCCAGCAGTGGGACAGGGGGCGCAGGCTACACCTTC. Translating it yields CASSGTGGAGYTF.

The gene calls are TRBV4-2 and TRBJ2-3; TRBD1 might be the D (6 bases). The CDR3 covers 14 residues. Trimming stripped 4 bases from V and 2 bases from J, with 10 bases between. Germline values: CDR1 LGHNA, CDR2 YNFKEQ. CDR3 in amino acids: CASSPYRDTDTQYF. CDR3 bases: TGTGCCAGCAGCCCCTACAGGGACACAGATACGCAGTATTTT.

The CDR3 is CASGPRGGSVGETQYF. The CDR3 DNA reads TGTGCTAGTGGACCCCGTGGGGGGAGCGTGGGGGAGACCCAGTACTTC. The genes are TRBV12-5 and TRBJ2-5, with D possibly being TRBD2 (6 bases). V was shortened by 6 bases and J by 5 bases, with 22 bases between the two germline ends. The germline CDR1 and CDR2 sequences are LGHNT and FRNRAP. CDR3 length equals 16 residues.

This clone was observed a handful of times. The chain couples TRBV7-2 to TRBJ2-2, with D possibly TRBD1 on 6 matching bases. The V gene lost 6 bases and the J gene lost 1 base, with 15 bases spanning the gap. The CDR3 covers 16 residues. Germline values: CDR1 SGHTA, CDR2 FQGNSA. CDR3 bases: TGTGCCAGCAGGCCCCGGACAGCTGGGAACACCGGGGAGCTGTTTTTT. This translates into CASRPRTAGNTGELFF.

The chain joins TRBV10-3 to TRBJ2-1, with a possible D match to TRBD1 (6 bases). From germline, CDR1 is ENHRY and CDR2 SYGVKD. V was shortened by 4 bases and J by 7 bases, with 17 bases between the two germline ends. The CDR3 is made up of 15 amino acids. CDR3: CAISARQVVANEQFF. The CDR3 DNA follows: TGTGCCATCAGTGCCCGACAGGTAGTTGCTAATGAGCAGTTCTTC.

This sequence joins TRBV4-3 and TRBJ1-1; D remains ambiguous. The CDR3 totals 13 residues. V gave up 2 bases and J gave up 3 bases, with 7 bases separating them. CDR1 and CDR2 from the germline V gene are LGHNA and YSLEER. CDR3 protein: CASSQNSYTEAFF. Written as DNA, the CDR3 is TGCGCCAGCAGCCAAAACAGCTACACTGAAGCTTTCTTT.